This TCR beta chain was captured in a study of T cells in Graves' hyperthyroidism and ophthalmopathy. Study results and caveats: Through a model of 13 V-J features, ophthalmopathy was separated from stable hyperthyroidism. Appearing also in blood were most of the thyroid clonotypes expanded above 0.001.

Regarding this clonotype: Its antigen is undetermined.

TCR beta CDR3 region amplification was performed from RNA transcripts. With the HTBI primer set, the TCR CDR3 went through a first round of RT-PCR. TCRdb processed the multiplex PCR reads anew with MiXCR; each CDR3 protein has one entry. The table includes around 690,000 distinct CDR3 sequences, roughly 20% detected once. The origin of this receptor is a man aged 30 to 45 with Graves' ophthalmopathy. Material for sequencing was blood.

DNA for the CDR3: TGCAGTGTGGTACAGGGGCATTCACCCCTCCACTTT. It translates to CSVVQGHSPLHF. The genes are TRBV20-1 and TRBJ1-6; TRBD1 agrees at 7 bases. The length of the CDR3 is 12 residues. J lost 8 bases, V lost 7 bases, and 5 bases had no gene match. Germline loops: CDR1 DFQATT, CDR2 SNEGSKA (reference sequence).